This TCR beta chain was retrieved from a study of cytomegalovirus exposure and HLA in healthy donors. Turning to the study itself: Previous work identified some 120 million unique TCR beta sequences from about 200 million T cells. Study-wide points: TRBV6-2, TRBV6-3 and other indistinguishable V segments were excluded. Follow-up analysis later connected one missense variant in DCLRE1C with trimming of TCR beta V- and J-genes.

The CDR3 loop spans 17 amino acids. Trimming removed 3 bases from V and 4 bases from J, with 19 bases in between. Germline-derived CDR1 and CDR2 are LNHNV and YYDKDF (reference sequence). Points on this clone: No antigen is known for it.

The primer mix had 60 Vbeta and 13 Jbeta primers. Data came from immunoSEQ multiplex PCR; TCRdb stores just in-frame clones and leaves some out. The sample gives approximately 180,000 clones, about four fifths of which show up once; around 5% is in the top ten. The rearrangement uses TRBV15 and TRBJ1-5, with a weak D call TRBD1 (6 bases). The TCR sequence derives from a girl aged 5 to 17 in good health and CMV-seropositive. The specimen sequenced was PBMCs. This CDR3 reads CATSSGGLRRRNQPQHF. The CDR3 bases are TGTGCCACCAGCAGTGGGGGCCTTAGACGGAGAAATCAGCCCCAGCATTTT. The variable domain in full, with the rest retrieved from reference TRBV15 and TRBJ1-5, is DAMVIQNPRYQVTQFGKPVTLSCSQTLNHNVMYWYQQKSSQAPKLLFHYYDKDFNNEADTPDNFQSRRPNTSFCFLDIRSPGLGDTAMYLCATSSGGLRRRNQPQHFGDGTRLSIL.